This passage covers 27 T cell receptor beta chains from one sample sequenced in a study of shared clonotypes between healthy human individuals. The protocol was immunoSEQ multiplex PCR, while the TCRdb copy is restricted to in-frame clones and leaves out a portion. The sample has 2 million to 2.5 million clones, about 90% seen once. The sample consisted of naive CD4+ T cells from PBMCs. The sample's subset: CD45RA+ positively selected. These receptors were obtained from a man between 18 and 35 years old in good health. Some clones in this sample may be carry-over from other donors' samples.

This CDR3 is CASSPSGSGTDTQYF. In DNA, the CDR3 is TGTGCCAGCAGTCCCTCGGGTAGCGGCACAGATACGCAGTATTTT. The chain recombines TRBV2 with TRBJ2-3, with D perhaps TRBD2 (5 bases). V lost 5 bases and J lost 1, with 13 bases in between. The CDR3 extends over 15 amino acids. CDR1 and CDR2 from the germline V gene are SNHLY and FYNNEI.

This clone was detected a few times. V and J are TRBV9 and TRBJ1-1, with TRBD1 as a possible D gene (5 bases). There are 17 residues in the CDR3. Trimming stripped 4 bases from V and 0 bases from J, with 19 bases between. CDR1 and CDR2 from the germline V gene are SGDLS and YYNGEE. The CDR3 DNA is TGTGCCAGCAGCCTTACCGATGGGGCGCAGATGAACACTGAAGCTTTCTTT. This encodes CASSLTDGAQMNTEAFF.

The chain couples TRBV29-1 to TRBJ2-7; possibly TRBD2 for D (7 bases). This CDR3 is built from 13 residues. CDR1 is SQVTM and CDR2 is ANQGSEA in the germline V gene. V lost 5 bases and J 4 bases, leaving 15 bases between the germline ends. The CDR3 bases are TGCAGCGTTAGGCGGGGGCTGACGTACGAGCAGTACTTC. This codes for CSVRRGLTYEQYF.

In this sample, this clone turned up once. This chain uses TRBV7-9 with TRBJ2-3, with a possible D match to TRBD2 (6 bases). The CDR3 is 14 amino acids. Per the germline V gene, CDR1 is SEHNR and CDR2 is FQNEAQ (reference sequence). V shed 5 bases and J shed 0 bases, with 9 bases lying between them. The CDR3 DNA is TGTGCCAGCAGCAATAGCGGTAGCACAGATACGCAGTATTTT. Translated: CASSNSGSTDTQYF.

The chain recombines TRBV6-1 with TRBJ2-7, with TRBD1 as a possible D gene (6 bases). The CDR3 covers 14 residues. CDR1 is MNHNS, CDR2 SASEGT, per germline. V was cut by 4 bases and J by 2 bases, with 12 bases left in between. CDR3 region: CASSATGSAYEQYF. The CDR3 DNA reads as TGTGCCAGCAGTGCTACAGGGTCGGCCTACGAGCAGTACTTC.

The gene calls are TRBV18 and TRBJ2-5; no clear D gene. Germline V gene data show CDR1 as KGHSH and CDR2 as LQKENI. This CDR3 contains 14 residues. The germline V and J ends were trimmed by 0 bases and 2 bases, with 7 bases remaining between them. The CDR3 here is CASSPPREQETQYF. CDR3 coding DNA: TGTGCCAGCTCACCACCGAGAGAACAAGAGACCCAGTACTTC.

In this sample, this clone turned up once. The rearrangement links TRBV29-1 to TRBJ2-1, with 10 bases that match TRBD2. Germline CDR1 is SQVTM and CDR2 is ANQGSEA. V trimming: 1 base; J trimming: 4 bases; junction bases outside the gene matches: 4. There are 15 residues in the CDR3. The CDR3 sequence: CSVEAAGGYYNEQFF. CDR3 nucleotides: TGCAGCGTTGAAGCAGCGGGAGGGTATTACAATGAGCAGTTCTTC.

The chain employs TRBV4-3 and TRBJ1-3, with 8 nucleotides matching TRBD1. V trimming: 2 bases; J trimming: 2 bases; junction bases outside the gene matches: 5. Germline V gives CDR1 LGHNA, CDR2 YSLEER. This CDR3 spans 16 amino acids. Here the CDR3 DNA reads TGCGCCAGCAGCCAACTTACACAGGGGGCTGGAAACACCATATATTTT. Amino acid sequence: CASSQLTQGAGNTIYF.

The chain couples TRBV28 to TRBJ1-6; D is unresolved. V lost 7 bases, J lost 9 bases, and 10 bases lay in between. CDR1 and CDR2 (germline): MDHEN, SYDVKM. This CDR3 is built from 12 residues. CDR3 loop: CASTAIRSPLHF. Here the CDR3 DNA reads TGTGCCAGCACCGCCATCCGTTCACCCCTCCACTTT.

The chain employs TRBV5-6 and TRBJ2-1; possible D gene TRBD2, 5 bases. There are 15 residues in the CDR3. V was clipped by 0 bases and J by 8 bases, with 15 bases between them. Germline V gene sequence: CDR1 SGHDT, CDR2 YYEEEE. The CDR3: CASSLVAGSADEQFF. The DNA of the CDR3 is TGTGCCAGCAGCTTGGTGGCAGGATCAGCGGATGAGCAGTTCTTC.

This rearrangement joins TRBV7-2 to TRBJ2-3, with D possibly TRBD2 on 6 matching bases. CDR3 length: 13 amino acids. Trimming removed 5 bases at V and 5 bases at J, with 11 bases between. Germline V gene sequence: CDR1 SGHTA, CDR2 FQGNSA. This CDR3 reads CASSPVRGDTQYF. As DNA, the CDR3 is TGTGCCAGCAGCCCCGTGCGGGGAGATACGCAGTATTTT. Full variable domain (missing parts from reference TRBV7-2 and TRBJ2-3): GAGVSQSPSNKVTEKGKDVELRCDPISGHTALYWYRQSLGQGLEFLIYFQGNSAPDKSGLPSDRFSAERTGGSVSTLTIQRTQQEDSAVYLCASSPVRGDTQYFGPGTRLTVL.

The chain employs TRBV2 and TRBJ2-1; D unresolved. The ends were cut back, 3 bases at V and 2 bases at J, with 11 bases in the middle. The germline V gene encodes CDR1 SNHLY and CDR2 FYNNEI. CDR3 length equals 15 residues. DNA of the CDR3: TGTGCCAGCAGTGAGTCGCCCGGCGCCTACAATGAGCAGTTCTTC. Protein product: CASSESPGAYNEQFF.

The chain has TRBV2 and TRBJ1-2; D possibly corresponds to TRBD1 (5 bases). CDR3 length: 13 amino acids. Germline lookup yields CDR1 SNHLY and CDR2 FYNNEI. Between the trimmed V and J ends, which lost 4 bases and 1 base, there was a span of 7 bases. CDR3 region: CASSVRVNYGYTF. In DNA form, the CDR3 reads TGTGCCAGCAGTGTCAGGGTTAACTATGGCTACACCTTC.

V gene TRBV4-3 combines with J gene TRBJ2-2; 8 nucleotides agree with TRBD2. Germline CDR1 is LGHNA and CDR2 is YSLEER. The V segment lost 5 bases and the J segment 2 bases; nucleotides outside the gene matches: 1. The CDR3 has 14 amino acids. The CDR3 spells CASSWTSNTGELFF. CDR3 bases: TGCGCCAGCAGCTGGACTAGCAACACCGGGGAGCTGTTTTTT.

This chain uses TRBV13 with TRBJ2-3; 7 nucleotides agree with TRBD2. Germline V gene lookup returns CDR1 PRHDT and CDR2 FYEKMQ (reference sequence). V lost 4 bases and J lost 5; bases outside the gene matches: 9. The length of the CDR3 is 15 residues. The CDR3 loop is CASSSEAGAKDTQYF. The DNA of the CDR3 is TGTGCCAGCAGCTCAGAGGCGGGAGCCAAAGATACGCAGTATTTT.

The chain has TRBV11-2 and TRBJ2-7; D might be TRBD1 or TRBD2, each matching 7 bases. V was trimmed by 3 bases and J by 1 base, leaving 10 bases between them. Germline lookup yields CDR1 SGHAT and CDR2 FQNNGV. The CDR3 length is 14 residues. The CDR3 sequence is CASSFRGGSYEQYF. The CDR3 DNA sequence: TGTGCCAGCAGCTTCAGGGGGGGGTCCTACGAGCAGTACTTC. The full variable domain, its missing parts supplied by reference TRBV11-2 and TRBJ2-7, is EAGVAQSPRYKIIEKRQSVAFWCNPISGHATLYWYQQILGQGPKLLIQFQNNGVVDDSQLPKDRFSAERLKGVDSTLKIQPAKLEDSAVYLCASSFRGGSYEQYFGPGTRLTVT.

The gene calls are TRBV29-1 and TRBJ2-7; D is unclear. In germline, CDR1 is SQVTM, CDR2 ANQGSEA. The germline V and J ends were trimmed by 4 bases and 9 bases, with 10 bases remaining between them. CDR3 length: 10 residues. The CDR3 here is CSVGPGGQYF. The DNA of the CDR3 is TGCAGCGTTGGACCCGGTGGGCAGTACTTC.

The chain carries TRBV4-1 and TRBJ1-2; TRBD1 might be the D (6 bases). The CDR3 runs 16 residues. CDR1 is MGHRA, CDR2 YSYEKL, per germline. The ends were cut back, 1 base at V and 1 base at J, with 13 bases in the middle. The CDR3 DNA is TGCGCCAGCAGCCAAGGCTGGGCAGGGGTTAACTATGGCTACACCTTC. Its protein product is CASSQGWAGVNYGYTF.

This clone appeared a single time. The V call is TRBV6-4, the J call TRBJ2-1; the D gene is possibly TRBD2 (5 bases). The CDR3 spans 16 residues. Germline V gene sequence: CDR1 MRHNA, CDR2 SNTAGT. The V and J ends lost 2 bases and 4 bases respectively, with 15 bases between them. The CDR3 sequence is CASSDDPLGAYNEQFF. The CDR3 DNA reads TGTGCCAGCAGTGACGATCCCCTGGGAGCATACAATGAGCAGTTCTTC.

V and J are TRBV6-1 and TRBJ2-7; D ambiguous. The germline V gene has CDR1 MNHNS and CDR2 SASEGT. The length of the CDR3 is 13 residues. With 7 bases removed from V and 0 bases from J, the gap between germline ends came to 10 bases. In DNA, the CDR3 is TGTGCCAGCACCCCTCGGCCCTCCTACGAGCAGTACTTC. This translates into CASTPRPSYEQYF.

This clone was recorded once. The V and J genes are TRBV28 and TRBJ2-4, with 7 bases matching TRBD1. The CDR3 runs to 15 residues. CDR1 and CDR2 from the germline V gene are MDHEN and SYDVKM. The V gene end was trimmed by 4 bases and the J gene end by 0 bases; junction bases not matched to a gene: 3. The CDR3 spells CASSSRQGAKNIQYF. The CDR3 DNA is TGTGCCAGCAGTTCTAGACAGGGAGCCAAAAACATTCAGTACTTC.

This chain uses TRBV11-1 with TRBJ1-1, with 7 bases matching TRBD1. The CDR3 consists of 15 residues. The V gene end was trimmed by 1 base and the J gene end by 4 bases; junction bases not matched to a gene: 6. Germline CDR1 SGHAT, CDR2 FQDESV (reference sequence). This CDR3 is CASSLGHRGSTEAFF. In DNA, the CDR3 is TGTGCCAGCAGCTTAGGGCACAGGGGAAGCACTGAAGCTTTCTTT. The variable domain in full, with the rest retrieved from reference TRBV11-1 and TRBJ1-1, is EAEVAQSPRYKITEKSQAVAFWCDPISGHATLYWYRQILGQGPELLVQFQDESVVDDSQLPKDRFSAERLKGVDSTLKIQPAELGDSAMYLCASSLGHRGSTEAFFGQGTRLTVV.

The CDR3 region has the DNA TGTGCCAGCAGTCTTCGACTCCTCTCATCCTACGAGCAGTACTTC. Protein: CASSLRLLSSYEQYF. J is TRBJ2-7 and V is TRBV28; D uncertain. This CDR3 has 15 residues. Trimming removed 5 bases at V and 1 base at J, with 15 bases between. The germline CDR1 and CDR2 sequences are MDHEN and SYDVKM. Together with reference TRBV28 and TRBJ2-7, the CDR3 gives the full variable domain: DVKVTQSSRYLVKRTGEKVFLECVQDMDHENMFWYRQDPGLGLRLIYFSYDVKMKEKGDIPEGYSVSREKKERFSLILESASTNQTSMYLCASSLRLLSSYEQYFGPGTRLTVT.

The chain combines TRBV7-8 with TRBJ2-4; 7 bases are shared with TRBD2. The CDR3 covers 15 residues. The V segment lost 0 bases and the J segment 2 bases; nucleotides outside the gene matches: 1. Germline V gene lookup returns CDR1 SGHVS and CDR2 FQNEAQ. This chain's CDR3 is CASSLAGGSKNIQYF. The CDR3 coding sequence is TGTGCCAGCAGCTTAGCGGGAGGGTCCAAAAACATTCAGTACTTC.

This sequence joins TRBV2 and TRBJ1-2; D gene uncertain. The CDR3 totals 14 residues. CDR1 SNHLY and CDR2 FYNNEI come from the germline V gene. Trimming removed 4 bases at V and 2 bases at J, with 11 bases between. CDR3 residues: CASSVTRTNYGYTF. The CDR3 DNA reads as TGTGCCAGCAGTGTAACACGGACCAACTATGGCTACACCTTC.

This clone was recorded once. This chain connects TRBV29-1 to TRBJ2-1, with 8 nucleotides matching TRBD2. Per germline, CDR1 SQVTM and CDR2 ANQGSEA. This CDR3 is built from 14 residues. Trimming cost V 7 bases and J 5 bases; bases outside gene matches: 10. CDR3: CSGLGTRIHNEQFF. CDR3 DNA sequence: TGCAGCGGGCTTGGGACTAGAATACACAATGAGCAGTTCTTC.

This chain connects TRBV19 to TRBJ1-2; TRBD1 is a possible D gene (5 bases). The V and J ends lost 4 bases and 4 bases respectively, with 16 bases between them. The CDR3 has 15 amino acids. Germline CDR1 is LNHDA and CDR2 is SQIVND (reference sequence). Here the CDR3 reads CASSSDRAGIYGYTF. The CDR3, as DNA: TGTGCCAGTAGTAGCGACAGAGCAGGCATCTATGGCTACACCTTC.